One and the same sample provided the 16 T cell receptor beta chains below, sequenced in a study of post-analysis software for immune sequencing data. Study-level findings and limits: Controls showed lower frequencies than patients for 4 or 5 TRBV segments, and TRBV5-6, TRBV5-1 and TRBV20-1 were among these.

Carried by the TCR beta cDNA libraries were unique molecular identifiers. TCRdb passed the PCR reads through MiXCR, listing each CDR3 protein once. This table has about 620,000 distinct CDR3 sequences, about 40% appearing once. Their antigens remain unidentified. Specimen: blood. The receptors derive from a girl between 10 and 17 years old with multiple sclerosis.

This chain joins TRBV5-1 and TRBJ1-5; no firm D call. Germline V gives CDR1 SGHRS, CDR2 YFSETQ. This CDR3 comprises 11 residues. The ends were cut back, 5 bases at V and 6 bases at J, with 6 bases in the middle. CDR3: CASRVIQPQHF. The CDR3 DNA is TGCGCCAGCAGGGTGATTCAGCCCCAGCATTTT.

V is TRBV20-1 and J is TRBJ2-5; D unresolved. This CDR3 has 13 amino acids. Per the germline V gene, CDR1 is DFQATT and CDR2 is SNEGSKA (reference sequence). V was shortened by 6 bases and J by 2 bases, with 13 bases between the two germline ends. In DNA, the CDR3 is TGCAGTGCAACTTTTGGGCAGCAAGAGACCCAGTACTTC. It encodes CSATFGQQETQYF.

The V call is TRBV28, the J call TRBJ2-1; 7 bases align to TRBD2. V gave up 6 bases and J gave up 2 bases; unmatched junction bases: 10. Germline V lookup: CDR1 MDHEN, CDR2 SYDVKM. This CDR3 contains 16 residues. CDR3 amino acids: CASSSPTGTTYNEQFF. CDR3 bases: TGTGCCAGCAGCTCCCCAACCGGGACTACCTACAATGAGCAGTTCTTC.

V usage is TRBV6-4 and J usage is TRBJ2-7, with 12 nucleotides matching TRBD2. The V segment lost 4 bases and the J segment 3 bases; nucleotides outside the gene matches: 4. The CDR3 runs 15 residues. Germline-derived CDR1 and CDR2 are MRHNA and SNTAGT. CDR3 sequence reads: CASSVTSGGYYEQYF. Written as DNA, the CDR3 is TGTGCCAGCAGTGTGACTAGCGGGGGATACTACGAGCAGTACTTC.

Only a few counts were recorded for this clonotype. The J gene is TRBJ2-7, the V gene TRBV12-3 or TRBV12-4; no firm D call. Between the trimmed V and J ends, which lost 9 bases and 5 bases, there was a span of 11 bases. CDR3 length equals 11 residues. CDR3 region: CASRLLDEQYF. Written as DNA, the CDR3 is TGTGCCAGTAGGCTCCTCGACGAGCAGTACTTC.

The chain carries TRBV7-2 and TRBJ2-1; D gene uncertain. This CDR3 contains 13 residues. Germline-derived CDR1 and CDR2 are SGHTA and FQGNSA. Trimming took 1 base from V and 4 from J, leaving 5 bases between them. The CDR3 spells CASSLEAYNEQFF. In nucleotides, the CDR3 is TGTGCCAGCAGCTTAGAGGCGTACAATGAGCAGTTCTTC.

The CDR3 bases are TGTGCCAGCAGCCAACACGACAGGGTAGGCAATGAGCAGTTCTTC. It yields the protein CASSQHDRVGNEQFF. The V call is TRBV7-9, the J call TRBJ2-1; 7 nucleotides align to TRBD1. Unmatched junction bases numbered 10, after V lost 5 bases and J lost 6 bases. The CDR3 has 15 amino acids. Germline CDR1 SEHNR, CDR2 FQNEAQ (reference sequence).

The chain carries TRBV23-1 and TRBJ2-2, with 14 bases lining up with TRBD2. TRBV23-1 is designated an ORF whose function remains uncertain. The V segment lost 3 bases and the J segment 0 bases; nucleotides outside the gene matches: 6. The CDR3 is 19 residues long. In nucleotides, the CDR3 is TGCGCCAGCAGTCACCCCGGACTAGCGGGAGGACCGAACACCGGGGAGCTGTTTTTT. Translation gives CASSHPGLAGGPNTGELFF.

V usage is TRBV7-9 and J usage is TRBJ2-1; weak D call: TRBD2 (6 bases). Germline V CDR1 and CDR2: SEHNR, FQNEAQ (reference sequence). V gave up 1 base and J gave up 0 bases, with 19 bases separating them. The CDR3 covers 19 residues. CDR3 region: CASSLVTRGFGSSYNEQFF. The DNA of the CDR3 is TGTGCCAGCAGCTTAGTGACTAGAGGGTTTGGGAGCTCCTACAATGAGCAGTTCTTC.

V and J are TRBV28 and TRBJ2-3; 7 nucleotides match TRBD1. CDR3 length: 15 residues. The trim removed 6 bases at V and 0 bases at J, leaving 6 bases unmatched. Per the germline V gene, CDR1 is MDHEN and CDR2 is SYDVKM. DNA for the CDR3: TGTGCCAGCAGCCGGGACAGCCCTAGCACAGATACGCAGTATTTT. It specifies CASSRDSPSTDTQYF.

In the case of this clonotype: An end of the junction differs from the germline gene, which may be a read error. The V call is TRBV25-1, the J call TRBJ2-3; a weak D match, TRBD2 (6 bases). Germline V gene lookup returns CDR1 MGHDK and CDR2 SYGVNS. This CDR3 region has 15 residues. As DNA, the CDR3 is TGTGCCGGCAGGGAGGTTGGACGTAGCACAGATACGCAGTATTTT. Translation: CAGREVGRSTDTQYF.

V gene TRBV5-1 combines with J gene TRBJ2-7, with TRBD2 matching 10 bases. With 7 bases clipped from V and 0 bases from J, the junction kept 1 base outside the gene matches. The CDR3 contains 13 residues. CDR1 and CDR2 from the germline V gene are SGHRS and YFSETQ. As DNA, the CDR3 is TGCGCCAGCGGACTAGCGGCCTCCTACGAGCAGTACTTC. Protein: CASGLAASYEQYF. The full variable domain, in which reference TRBV5-1 and TRBJ2-7 provide the parts outside the CDR3, is KAGVTQTPRYLIKTRGQQVTLSCSPISGHRSVSWYQQTPGQGLQFLFEYFSETQRNKGNFPGRFSGRQFSNSRSEMNVSTLELGDSALYLCASGLAASYEQYFGPGTRLTVT.

The rearrangement joins TRBV12-3 or TRBV12-4 to TRBJ2-4; TRBD2 agrees at 8 bases. CDR3 size: 15 residues. V gave up 5 bases and J gave up 0 bases; unmatched junction bases: 3. CDR3 nucleotides: TGTGCCAGCAGTATGCTAGCGGGAGCCAAAAACATTCAGTACTTC. Translation gives CASSMLAGAKNIQYF.

This chain connects TRBV20-1 to TRBJ2-1; 7 nucleotides match TRBD2. CDR3 length: 16 amino acids. With V trimmed by 1 base and J by 8 bases, 14 bases remained unmatched. Germline V gives CDR1 DFQATT, CDR2 SNEGSKA (reference sequence). As DNA, the CDR3 is TGCAGTGCTAGAGGGGGGATAGCGGGTTCGACCGATGAGCAGTTCTTC. Protein product: CSARGGIAGSTDEQFF.

V gene TRBV29-1 combines with J gene TRBJ2-7, with D possibly being TRBD1 (6 bases). There are 16 residues in the CDR3. CDR1 SQVTM and CDR2 ANQGSEA come from the germline V gene. Deletions cut 7 bases from V and 5 bases from J, with 27 bases between. The CDR3: CSGPLCGSGDPDEQYF. In DNA, the CDR3 is TGCAGCGGGCCTTTGTGTGGGTCAGGGGATCCAGACGAGCAGTACTTC.

This clonotype came up a few times. The chain is built from TRBV29-1 and TRBJ2-7, with 11 bases lining up with TRBD2. The trim removed 3 bases at V and 2 bases at J, leaving 6 bases unmatched. Germline V CDR1 and CDR2: SQVTM, ANQGSEA. CDR3 size: 15 residues. Written as DNA, the CDR3 is TGCAGCGTTGAGGGGACTAGCGGAGGACCCTACGAGCAGTACTTC. It yields the protein CSVEGTSGGPYEQYF.